A single sample gave rise to the 5 T cell receptor beta chains below, sequenced in a study of T cell clonotyping in hematopoietic cell transplantation. Time point indicated: recipient sample about 28 days before transplant, after cytoreduction. Assay used: immunoSEQ multiplex PCR; TCRdb lists only in-frame clones, some missing. Among more than 20,000 clones, roughly 90% were seen once, and the ten largest hold about 3.7%. The sample here was peripheral blood mononuclear cells, taken before stem cell transplant. The source is a man between 18 and 29 years old with biphenotypic leukemia. Some clones in this sample may be carry-over from other donors' samples.

The chain links TRBV11-1 to TRBJ2-7; tentatively, D is TRBD1 (6 bases). This CDR3 comprises 14 residues. Germline CDR1 SGHAT, CDR2 FQDESV (reference sequence). V was shortened by 5 bases and J by 5 bases, with 16 bases between the two germline ends. This chain's CDR3 is CASSLRQDPHEQYF. CDR3 in DNA: TGTGCCAGCAGCCTAAGACAGGACCCCCACGAGCAGTACTTC.

This sequence joins TRBV27 and TRBJ2-7, with TRBD1 matching 7 bases. The CDR3 has 15 residues. Losses at the gene ends were 5 bases for V and 6 bases for J; bases not matched to a gene: 13. CDR1 and CDR2 (germline): MNHEY, SMNVEV (reference sequence). The CDR3 spells CASSILQGSWGEQYF. CDR3 DNA: TGTGCCAGCAGTATACTACAGGGGAGTTGGGGCGAGCAGTACTTC.

The chain uses TRBV19 and TRBJ2-1, with D possibly TRBD1 on 5 matching bases. Germline V CDR1 and CDR2: LNHDA, SQIVND (reference sequence). The CDR3 consists of 14 residues. V gave up 5 bases and J gave up 4 bases, with 12 bases separating them. The CDR3 DNA is TGTGCCAGTAGTGTACAGGTTACGTACAATGAGCAGTTCTTC. Translating gives CASSVQVTYNEQFF.

The chain is built from TRBV11-3 and TRBJ2-1, with D tentatively TRBD1 or TRBD2 (5 bases each). The germline V gene has CDR1 SGHNT and CDR2 YENEEA. The ends were cut back, 2 bases at V and 6 bases at J, with 8 bases in the middle. This CDR3 has 13 residues. CDR3 in DNA: TGTGCCAGCAGCTTACGGGGCAGCAATGAGCAGTTCTTC. Translation gives CASSLRGSNEQFF.

J is TRBJ2-3 and V is TRBV27, with D possibly being TRBD2 (5 bases). Deletions cut 6 bases from V and 1 base from J, with 8 bases between. Germline-derived CDR1 and CDR2 are MNHEY and SMNVEV (reference sequence). The length of the CDR3 is 13 residues. The CDR3 sequence: CASRLLGTDTQYF. CDR3 DNA: TGTGCCAGCAGGCTACTAGGCACAGATACGCAGTATTTT.